Presented here are 18 T cell receptor beta chains from one specimen sequenced in a study of vaccination effects on CD4 cells after COVID-19. Their specific antigens are unknown. Within the ViraFEST assay, antigen-specific CD4+ T cells underwent expansion with viral peptide pools prior to sequencing. Cells that had been cultured for nine to eleven days were the source of isolated CD4+ T cells. The healthy vaccine recipients, who had no prior SARS-CoV-2 infection, showed negative nucleocapsid antibodies. Profiling relied on immunoSEQ multiplex PCR, and the TCRdb table lists in-frame clones only, not all of them. Of 65,000 to 90,000 clones in the sample, 78% were seen once. The material sequenced was CD4+ T cells from PBMCs cultured with SARS-CoV-2 spike peptides, taken before COVID-19 vaccination. The receptors come from a human donor who received a COVID-19 vaccine.

This clone was seen a handful of times. This sequence joins TRBV7-3 and TRBJ1-1, with D hard to call. Germline V gene sequence: CDR1 SGHTA, CDR2 FQGTGA. Trimming took off 2 bases at V and 2 bases at J, with 6 bases between the two ends. This CDR3 has 13 residues. The CDR3 reads CASSLYRNTEAFF. The CDR3 DNA reads as TGTGCCAGCAGCTTATACCGAAACACTGAAGCTTTCTTT.

This clone was seen a handful of times. This chain uses TRBV30 with TRBJ1-6, with D unclear. The CDR3 is 12 residues long. Per germline, CDR1 GTSNPN and CDR2 SVGIG (reference sequence). V gave up 2 bases and J gave up 7 bases, with 6 bases separating them. The CDR3 loop reads CAWSRENSPLHF. CDR3 sequence (DNA): TGTGCCTGGAGTAGAGAGAATTCACCCCTCCACTTT.

The chain is built from TRBV4-3 and TRBJ2-5, with 8 nucleotides matching TRBD2. Germline lookup yields CDR1 LGHNA and CDR2 YSLEER. The CDR3 runs 15 residues. The trim removed 3 bases at V and 5 bases at J, leaving 8 bases unmatched. CDR3 in amino acids: CASSHSGGPGETQYF. CDR3 bases: TGCGCCAGCAGCCACTCGGGGGGGCCTGGGGAGACCCAGTACTTC.

The chain combines TRBV3-1 (or the pseudogene TRBV3-2) with TRBJ1-3, with unresolved D. CDR3 size: 13 residues. Germline-derived CDR1 and CDR2 are LGHDT and YNNKEL (reference sequence). V dropped 4 bases and J dropped 6 bases, with 10 bases sitting between them. DNA for the CDR3: TGTGCCAGCAGCCTTCACGGTGAAAACACCATATATTTT. Encoded protein: CASSLHGENTIYF.

The V call is TRBV11-2, the J call TRBJ1-4; TRBD1 aligns across 12 bases. CDR3 length: 17 amino acids. Germline CDR1 is SGHAT and CDR2 is FQNNGV. With V trimmed by 6 bases and J by 7 bases, 12 bases remained unmatched. DNA of the CDR3: TGTGCCAGCAGTATCCGGGACAGGGGGCTTTTTGGTGAAAAACTGTTTTTT. It translates to CASSIRDRGLFGEKLFF.

The chain couples TRBV5-1 to TRBJ2-2; D tentatively fits TRBD1 or TRBD2 (7 bases each). This CDR3 has 18 amino acids. V shed 4 bases and J shed 4 bases, with 23 bases lying between them. The germline gives CDR1 SGHRS, CDR2 YFSETQ. The CDR3 region is CASSLDRQGLLFTGELFF. CDR3 nucleotides: TGCGCCAGCAGCCTGGACCGACAGGGACTACTGTTCACCGGGGAGCTGTTTTTT.

The V gene is TRBV5-4, the J gene TRBJ1-4; tentatively, D is TRBD1 (5 bases). Per germline, CDR1 SGHNT and CDR2 YYREEE (reference sequence). The germline V and J ends were trimmed by 0 bases and 4 bases, with 7 bases remaining between them. This CDR3 contains 14 residues. CDR3 sequence: CASSLGGDNEKLFF. CDR3 nucleotide sequence: TGTGCCAGCAGCTTGGGGGGGGATAATGAAAAACTGTTTTTT. Full variable domain (remainder filled in from reference TRBV5-4 and TRBJ1-4): ETGVTQSPTHLIKTRGQQVTLRCSSQSGHNTVSWYQQALGQGPQFIFQYYREEENGRGNFPPRFSGLQFPNYSSELNVNALELDDSALYLCASSLGGDNEKLFFGSGTQLSVL.

The CDR3 protein is CASIRRDATIEAFF. The CDR3 DNA follows: TGTGCCAGCATCCGACGGGACGCGACCATAGAAGCTTTCTTT. The chain joins TRBV6-5 to TRBJ1-1, with TRBD1 as a possible D gene (5 bases). Germline loops: CDR1 MNHEY, CDR2 SVGAGI. Trimming took 7 bases from V and 8 from J, leaving 20 bases between them. This CDR3 has 14 amino acids.

The chain uses TRBV18 and TRBJ2-3; D gene unclear. Deletions cut 3 bases from V and 6 bases from J, with 13 bases between. CDR1 is KGHSH, CDR2 LQKENI, per germline. The CDR3 has 14 residues. The CDR3 reads CASSPTPSSDTQYF. The DNA of the CDR3 is TGTGCCAGCTCACCGACGCCTTCCAGTGATACGCAGTATTTT.

The rearrangement links TRBV24-1 to TRBJ2-1; D might be TRBD1 (5 bases). V was shortened by 9 bases and J by 7 bases, with 12 bases between the two germline ends. CDR3 length: 12 amino acids. Germline V gene lookup returns CDR1 KGHDR and CDR2 SFDVKD. CDR3 residues: CATGRQFNEQFF. CDR3 in DNA: TGTGCCACCGGTAGACAGTTTAATGAGCAGTTCTTC.

The chain carries TRBV7-2 and TRBJ2-4; unclear D gene. The CDR3 covers 13 residues. Trimming left V 5 bases short and J 7 bases short, with 12 bases between. Germline CDR1 and CDR2: SGHTA and FQGNSA. CDR3 in DNA: TGTGCCAGCAGCCCATACGGTGGGAACATTCAGTACTTC. It yields the protein CASSPYGGNIQYF.

This chain joins TRBV30 and TRBJ1-4; D is ambiguous. Germline CDR1 is GTSNPN and CDR2 is SVGIG (reference sequence). The CDR3 totals 14 residues. V was trimmed by 2 bases and J by 4 bases, leaving 11 bases between them. Written as DNA, the CDR3 is TGTGCCTGGAGTATAGGGTTTGATAATGAAAAACTGTTTTTT. It specifies CAWSIGFDNEKLFF.

This rearrangement joins TRBV9 to TRBJ2-3; no definite D call. From germline, CDR1 is SGDLS and CDR2 YYNGEE. With 4 bases removed from V and 0 bases from J, the gap between germline ends came to 9 bases. The CDR3 sequence is 14 residues long. The CDR3 sequence: CASSTAPSTDTQYF. The CDR3 bases are TGTGCCAGCAGCACAGCCCCTAGCACAGATACGCAGTATTTT.

This chain connects TRBV5-1 to TRBJ1-1; 7 bases map to TRBD1. V lost 4 bases to trimming and J lost 7 bases; unmatched junction nucleotides: 13. CDR1 and CDR2 from the germline V gene are SGHRS and YFSETQ. The CDR3 totals 15 residues. CDR3 amino acids: CASSRDSPTQGEAFF. For the CDR3, the DNA is TGCGCCAGCAGCCGGGACAGCCCCACGCAGGGTGAAGCTTTCTTT.

The CDR3 loop reads CASTPGGTATYNEQFF. The CDR3 nucleotides read TGTGCCAGCACACCGGGGGGGACAGCAACCTACAATGAGCAGTTCTTC. The chain links TRBV7-3 to TRBJ2-1; D is possibly TRBD2 (8 bases). Per the germline V gene, CDR1 is SGHTA and CDR2 is FQGTGA. V was trimmed by 7 bases and J by 2 bases, leaving 18 bases between them. CDR3 length: 16 amino acids.

The chain employs TRBV6-1 and TRBJ1-2; D unresolved. The CDR3 extends over 15 amino acids. Germline lookup yields CDR1 MNHNS and CDR2 SASEGT. Between the trimmed V and J ends, which lost 3 bases and 2 bases, there was a span of 13 bases. The CDR3 reads CASSEGKRHNYGYTF. The CDR3 nucleotides read TGTGCCAGCAGTGAGGGTAAGAGACACAACTATGGCTACACCTTC.

The sample holds one count of this clone. The V gene is TRBV27, the J gene TRBJ2-1; tentative D call: TRBD2 (7 bases). The CDR3 is 15 amino acids. Germline values: CDR1 MNHEY, CDR2 SMNVEV (reference sequence). Trimming shortened V by 0 bases and J by 7 bases, and 13 bases separated the two germline ends. CDR3 in DNA: TGTGCCAGCAGTTTATCGGGGGGGCCGGTTAATGAGCAGTTCTTC. It translates to CASSLSGGPVNEQFF.

The rearrangement links TRBV29-1 to TRBJ2-7; D is unresolved. V dropped 4 bases and J dropped 6 bases, with 19 bases sitting between them. The CDR3 is 14 amino acids. Germline V gene data show CDR1 as SQVTM and CDR2 as ANQGSEA. The CDR3 spells CSVGESGIMGEQYV. In DNA, the CDR3 is TGCAGCGTTGGTGAATCTGGAATTATGGGCGAGCAGTACGTC.